These 14 T cell receptor beta chains originate from one sample sequenced in a study of T cell repertoires in cytomegalovirus infection. TCRdb passed the reads through MiXCR, listing each CDR3 protein once. Of 160,000 or so distinct CDR3 sequences in the sample, about 20% were seen once. The material sequenced was PBMCs. The receptors were gathered from a human donor in good health (CMV status not recorded). Some clones in this sample may be carry-over from other donors' samples.

This chain uses TRBV6-2 or TRBV6-3 with TRBJ1-1; D unresolved. This CDR3 spans 14 amino acids. The germline CDR1 and CDR2 sequences are MNHEY and SVGEGT. V lost 7 bases, J lost 0 bases, and 12 bases lay in between. The CDR3 protein is CASIPDGLNTEAFF. The CDR3 DNA is TGTGCCAGCATTCCTGACGGCTTGAACACTGAAGCTTTCTTT.

This clonotype was detected a few times. The rearrangement uses TRBV6-2 or TRBV6-3 and TRBJ1-1; no clear D. Trimming took off 4 bases at V and 0 bases at J, with 12 bases between the two ends. Looked up from germline, CDR1 is MNHEY and CDR2 is SVGEGT. This CDR3 has 15 amino acids. The CDR3 here is CASSFAGELNTEAFF. CDR3 nucleotides: TGTGCCAGCAGTTTCGCCGGGGAATTGAACACTGAAGCTTTCTTT.

This clonotype was counted only a few times. The V and J genes are TRBV23-1 and TRBJ2-5; 7 positions match TRBD2. TRBV23-1 is noted as an ORF with a role that remains uncertain. V was clipped by 9 bases and J by 1 base; unmatched bases: 14. The CDR3 totals 16 residues. CDR3 protein: CASRGGSGDFQETQYF. In DNA form, the CDR3 reads TGCGCCAGTCGGGGAGGCAGCGGGGATTTCCAAGAGACCCAGTACTTC.

This clonotype was detected ten times or more. The V gene is TRBV7-2, the J gene TRBJ2-1, with 7 bases aligning to TRBD2. V dropped 5 bases and J dropped 4; count of bases not matched to a gene: 17. Per the germline V gene, CDR1 is SGHTA and CDR2 is FQGNSA. The length of the CDR3 is 18 residues. For the CDR3, the DNA is TGTGCCAGCAGCCTGTATTACGGTGGGCGGGGGTCATACAATGAGCAGTTCTTC. Translation gives CASSLYYGGRGSYNEQFF. Together with reference TRBV7-2 and TRBJ2-1, the CDR3 gives the full variable domain: GAGVSQSPSNKVTEKGKDVELRCDPISGHTALYWYRQSLGQGLEFLIYFQGNSAPDKSGLPSDRFSAERTGGSVSTLTIQRTQQEDSAVYLCASSLYYGGRGSYNEQFFGPGTRLTVL.

This clonotype was picked up one time. This rearrangement joins TRBV20-1 to TRBJ2-7; TRBD2 matches 10 bases. The CDR3 covers 13 residues. V shed 5 bases and J 5 bases; nucleotides not matched to a gene: 6. Per the germline V gene, CDR1 is DFQATT and CDR2 is SNEGSKA (reference sequence). CDR3: CSASSGGFHEQYF. CDR3 DNA: TGCAGTGCTTCTAGCGGGGGATTCCACGAGCAGTACTTC.

Note on this clonotype: This may be a read error, as it is one base from a much larger clone. V gene TRBV12-3 or TRBV12-4 combines with J gene TRBJ1-5; 11 positions agree with TRBD1. CDR3 length: 15 residues. CDR3 protein: CVSSWTGGEGQPQHF. The CDR3 DNA is TGTGTCAGCAGTTGGACAGGGGGCGAGGGTCAGCCCCAGCATTTT.

The chain is built from TRBV20-1 and TRBJ1-6, with D maybe TRBD1 (5 bases). V lost 3 bases and J 8 bases, leaving 11 bases between the germline ends. The CDR3 is 13 amino acids. CDR1 DFQATT and CDR2 SNEGSKA come from the germline V gene (reference sequence). The CDR3 DNA sequence: TGCAGTGCTAGGGGGGGTTTTGATTCACCCCTCCACTTT. Its protein is CSARGGFDSPLHF.

As concerns this clonotype: One base away lies a much larger clone, so this may be a sequencing read error. V is TRBV7-6 and J is TRBJ2-2, with 7 positions matching TRBD2. The CDR3 loop spans 16 amino acids. The ends lost 3 bases at V and 5 bases at J; junction bases unmatched: 9. CDR1 SGHVS and CDR2 FNYEAQ come from the germline V gene. DNA for the CDR3: TGTGCCAGCAGCTTGGACGGGAGGTCGGGGACCGGGGAGCTGTTTTTT. Residues: CASSLDGRSGTGELFF.

The genes are TRBV19 and TRBJ1-2; tentatively, D is TRBD1 (5 bases). V was trimmed by 5 bases and J by 3 bases, leaving 13 bases between them. The CDR3 covers 14 residues. The germline V gene encodes CDR1 LNHDA and CDR2 SQIVND (reference sequence). The CDR3 spells CASSPGPRDYGYTF. Here the CDR3 DNA reads TGTGCCAGTAGTCCAGGGCCCCGGGACTATGGCTACACCTTC.

This sequence joins TRBV28 and TRBJ1-6; D is perhaps TRBD1 (5 bases). CDR3 length: 16 amino acids. V was shortened by 6 bases and J by 6 bases, with 18 bases between the two germline ends. Germline CDR1 MDHEN, CDR2 SYDVKM. CDR3 nucleotide sequence: TGTGCCAGCAGCACACGTCAGGGTTCGAGTAATTCACCCCTCCACTTT. This sequence encodes CASSTRQGSSNSPLHF. The complete variable domain, with remaining parts taken from reference TRBV28 and TRBJ1-6, reads DVKVTQSSRYLVKRTGEKVFLECVQDMDHENMFWYRQDPGLGLRLIYFSYDVKMKEKGDIPEGYSVSREKKERFSLILESASTNQTSMYLCASSTRQGSSNSPLHFGNGTRLTVT.

This rearrangement joins TRBV28 to TRBJ2-2; TRBD1 agrees at 9 bases. Germline V gives CDR1 MDHEN, CDR2 SYDVKM. This CDR3 comprises 16 residues. V gave up 2 bases and J gave up 6 bases; unmatched junction bases: 7. This chain's CDR3 is CASSLATGGRSGELFF. For the CDR3, the DNA is TGTGCCAGCAGTTTAGCGACAGGGGGTCGGTCCGGGGAGCTGTTTTTT.

The chain joins TRBV12-3 or TRBV12-4 to TRBJ2-2; D is ambiguous. The germline V and J ends were trimmed by 4 bases and 6 bases, with 3 bases remaining between them. The length of the CDR3 is 11 residues. CDR3 bases: TGTGCCAGCAGTTACCCCGGGGAGCTGTTTTTT. Amino acids: CASSYPGELFF.

This chain uses TRBV7-9 with TRBJ1-1; no firm D call. Deletions cut 6 bases from V and 4 bases from J, with 6 bases between. The CDR3 has 11 residues. Germline assignment: CDR1 SEHNR and CDR2 FQNEAQ (reference sequence). CDR3 sequence (DNA): TGTGCCAGCAGATTCACCACTGAAGCTTTCTTT. As protein: CASRFTTEAFF.

The chain joins TRBV12-3 or TRBV12-4 to TRBJ1-1, with TRBD1 as a possible D gene (6 bases). Between the trimmed V and J ends, which lost 4 bases and 0 bases, there was a span of 9 bases. The CDR3 extends over 14 amino acids. The CDR3: CASSWTAMNTEAFF. The CDR3, as DNA: TGTGCCAGCAGTTGGACAGCTATGAACACTGAAGCTTTCTTT.